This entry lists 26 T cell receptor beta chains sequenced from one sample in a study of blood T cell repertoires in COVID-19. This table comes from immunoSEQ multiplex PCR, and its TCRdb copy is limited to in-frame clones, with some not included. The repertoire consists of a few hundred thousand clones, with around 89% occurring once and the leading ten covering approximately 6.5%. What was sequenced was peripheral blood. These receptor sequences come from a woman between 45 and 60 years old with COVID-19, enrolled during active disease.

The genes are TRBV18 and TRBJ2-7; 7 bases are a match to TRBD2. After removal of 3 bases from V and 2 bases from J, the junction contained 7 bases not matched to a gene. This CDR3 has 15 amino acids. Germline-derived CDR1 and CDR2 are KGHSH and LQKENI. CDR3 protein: CASSPAAGVTYEQYF. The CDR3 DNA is TGTGCCAGCTCACCCGCCGCGGGGGTAACCTACGAGCAGTACTTC.

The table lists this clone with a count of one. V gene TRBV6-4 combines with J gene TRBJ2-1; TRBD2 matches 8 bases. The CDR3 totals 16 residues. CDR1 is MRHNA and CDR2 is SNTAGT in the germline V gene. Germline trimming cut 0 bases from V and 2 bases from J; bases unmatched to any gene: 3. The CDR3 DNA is TGTGCCAGCAGTGACTCGGTACTAGCGGCCTACAATGAGCAGTTCTTC. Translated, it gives CASSDSVLAAYNEQFF.

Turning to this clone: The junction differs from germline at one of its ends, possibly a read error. The CDR3 region has the DNA TGTGCCAGCAGTCTATCTCAGGGGGTTGAGGAAAAACTGTTTTTT. Amino acids: CASSLSQGVEEKLFF. This sequence joins TRBV27 and TRBJ1-4; 7 bases match TRBD1. Germline V gene sequence: CDR1 MNHEY, CDR2 SMNVEV (reference sequence). The CDR3 totals 15 residues.

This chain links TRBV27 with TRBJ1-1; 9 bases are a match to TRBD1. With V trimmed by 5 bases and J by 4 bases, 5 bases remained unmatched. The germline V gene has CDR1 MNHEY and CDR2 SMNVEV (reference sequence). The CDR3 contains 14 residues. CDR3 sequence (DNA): TGTGCCAGCAGTAAAGGACAGGGGTTCACTGAAGCTTTCTTT. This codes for CASSKGQGFTEAFF.

The CDR3 is CASSSGTGFRGTEAFF. CDR3 in DNA: TGTGCCAGCAGTAGCGGGACAGGGTTTAGGGGCACTGAAGCTTTCTTT. This sequence joins TRBV27 and TRBJ1-1; 9 bases align to TRBD1. V was pared by 5 bases and J by 4 bases, with 11 bases of the junction left unmatched. Germline-derived CDR1 and CDR2 are MNHEY and SMNVEV (reference sequence). The CDR3 consists of 16 residues.

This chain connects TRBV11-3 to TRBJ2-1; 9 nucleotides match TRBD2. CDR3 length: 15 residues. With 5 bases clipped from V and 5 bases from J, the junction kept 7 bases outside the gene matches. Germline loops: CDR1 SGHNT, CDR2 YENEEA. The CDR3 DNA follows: TGTGCCAGCAGCGCGGGCGCGGGAGGGCACAATGAGCAGTTCTTC. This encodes CASSAGAGGHNEQFF.

This chain's CDR3 is CASSIRTSGRGTDTQYF. CDR3 DNA: TGTGCCAGTAGTATTAGGACTAGCGGGCGTGGCACAGATACGCAGTATTTT. J is TRBJ2-3 and V is TRBV19; 11 nucleotides line up with TRBD2. CDR1 and CDR2 (germline): LNHDA, SQIVND (reference sequence). V dropped 3 bases and J dropped 1; count of bases not matched to a gene: 6. This CDR3 contains 17 residues.

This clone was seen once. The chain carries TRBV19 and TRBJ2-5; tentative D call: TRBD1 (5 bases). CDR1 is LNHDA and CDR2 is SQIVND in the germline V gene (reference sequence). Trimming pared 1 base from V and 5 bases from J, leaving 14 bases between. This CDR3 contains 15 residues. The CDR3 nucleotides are TGTGCCAGTAGTATAGGCGGCAGGGTCATGGAGACCCAGTACTTC. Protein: CASSIGGRVMETQYF. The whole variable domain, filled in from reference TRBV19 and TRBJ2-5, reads DGGITQSPKYLFRKEGQNVTLSCEQNLNHDAMYWYRQDPGQGLRLIYYSQIVNDFQKGDIAEGYSVSREKKESFPLTVTSAQKNPTAFYLCASSIGGRVMETQYFGPGTRLLVL.

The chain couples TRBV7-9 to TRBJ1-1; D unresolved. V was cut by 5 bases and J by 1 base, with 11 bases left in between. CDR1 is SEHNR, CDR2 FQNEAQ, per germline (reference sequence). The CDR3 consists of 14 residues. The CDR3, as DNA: TGTGCCAGCAGCCCCGTGTTTTCGAACACTGAAGCTTTCTTT. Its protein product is CASSPVFSNTEAFF.

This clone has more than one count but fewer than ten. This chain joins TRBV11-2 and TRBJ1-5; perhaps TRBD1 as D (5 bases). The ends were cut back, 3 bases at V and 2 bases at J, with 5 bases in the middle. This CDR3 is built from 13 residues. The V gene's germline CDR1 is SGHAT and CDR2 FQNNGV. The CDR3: CASSFRGNQPQHF. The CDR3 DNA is TGTGCCAGCAGCTTCAGGGGCAATCAGCCCCAGCATTTT.

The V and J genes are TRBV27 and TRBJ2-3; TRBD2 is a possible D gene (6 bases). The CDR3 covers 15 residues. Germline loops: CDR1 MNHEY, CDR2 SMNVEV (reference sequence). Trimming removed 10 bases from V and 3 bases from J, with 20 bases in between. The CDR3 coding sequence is TGTGCCACCGCCCCTGCCCCTCTAGCGACAGATACGCAGTATTTT. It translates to CATAPAPLATDTQYF.

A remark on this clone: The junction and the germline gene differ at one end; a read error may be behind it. CDR3 region: CASSLYGSTGQPQHF. CDR3 coding DNA: TGTGCCAGTTCACTGTACGGATCGACAGGGCAGCCCCAGCATTTT. The chain carries TRBV18 and TRBJ1-5, with 7 bases that match TRBD1. The CDR3 runs 15 residues. CDR1 and CDR2 from the germline V gene are KGHSH and LQKENI.

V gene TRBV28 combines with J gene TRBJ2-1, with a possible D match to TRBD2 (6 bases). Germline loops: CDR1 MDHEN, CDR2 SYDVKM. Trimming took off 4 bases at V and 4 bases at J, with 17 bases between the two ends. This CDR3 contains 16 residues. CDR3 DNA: TGTGCCAGCAGTTCCCTGATAGCGGACCAATACAATGAGCAGTTCTTC. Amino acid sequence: CASSSLIADQYNEQFF.

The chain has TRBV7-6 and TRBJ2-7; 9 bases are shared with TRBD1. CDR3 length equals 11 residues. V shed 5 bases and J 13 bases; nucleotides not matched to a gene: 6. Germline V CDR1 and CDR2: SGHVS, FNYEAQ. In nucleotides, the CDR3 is TGTGCCAGCAGCGGCCGGGGACAGGGATACTTC. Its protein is CASSGRGQGYF.

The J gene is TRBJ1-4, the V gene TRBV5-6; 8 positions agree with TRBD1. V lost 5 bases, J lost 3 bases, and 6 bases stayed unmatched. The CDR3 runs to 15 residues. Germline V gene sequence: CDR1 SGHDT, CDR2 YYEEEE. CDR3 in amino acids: CASSRTGLANEKLFF. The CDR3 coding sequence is TGTGCCAGCAGTAGGACAGGGTTGGCTAATGAAAAACTGTTTTTT.

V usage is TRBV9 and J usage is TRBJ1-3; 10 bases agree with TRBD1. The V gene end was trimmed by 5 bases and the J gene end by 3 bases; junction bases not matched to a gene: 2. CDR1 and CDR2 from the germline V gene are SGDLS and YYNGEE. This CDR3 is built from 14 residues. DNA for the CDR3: TGTGCCAGCAGTGACAGGGGGCTTGGAAACACCATATATTTT. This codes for CASSDRGLGNTIYF. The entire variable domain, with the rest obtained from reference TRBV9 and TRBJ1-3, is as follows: DSGVTQTPKHLITATGQRVTLRCSPRSGDLSVYWYQQSLDQGLQFLIQYYNGEERAKGNILERFSAQQFPDLHSELNLSSLELGDSALYFCASSDRGLGNTIYFGEGSWLTVV.

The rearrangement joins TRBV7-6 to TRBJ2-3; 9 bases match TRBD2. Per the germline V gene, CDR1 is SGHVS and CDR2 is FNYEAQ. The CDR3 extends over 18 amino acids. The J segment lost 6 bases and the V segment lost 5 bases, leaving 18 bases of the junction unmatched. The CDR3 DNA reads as TGTGCCAGCAGCAAAGGACTAGCGCTCCCCTTGTCTCGGGATACGCAGTATTTT. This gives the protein CASSKGLALPLSRDTQYF. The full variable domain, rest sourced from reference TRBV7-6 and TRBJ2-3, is GAGVSQSPRYKVTKRGQDVALRCDPISGHVSLYWYRQALGQGPEFLTYFNYEAQQDKSGLPNDRFSAERPEGSISTLTIQRTEQRDSAMYRCASSKGLALPLSRDTQYFGPGTRLTVL.

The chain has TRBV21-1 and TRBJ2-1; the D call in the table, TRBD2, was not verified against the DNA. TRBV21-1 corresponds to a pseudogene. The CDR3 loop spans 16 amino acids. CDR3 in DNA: TGTGCCAGCAGAATTCGGGCGGGAGGGCCCTACAATGAGCAGTTCTTC. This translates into CASRIRAGGPYNEQFF.

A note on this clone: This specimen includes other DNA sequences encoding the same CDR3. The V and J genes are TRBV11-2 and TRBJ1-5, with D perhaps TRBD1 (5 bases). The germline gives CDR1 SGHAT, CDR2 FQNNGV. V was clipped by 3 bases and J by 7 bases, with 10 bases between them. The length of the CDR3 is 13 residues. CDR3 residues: CASSLTAGQPQHF. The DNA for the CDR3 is TGTGCCAGCAGCTTGACAGCCGGGCAGCCCCAGCATTTT.

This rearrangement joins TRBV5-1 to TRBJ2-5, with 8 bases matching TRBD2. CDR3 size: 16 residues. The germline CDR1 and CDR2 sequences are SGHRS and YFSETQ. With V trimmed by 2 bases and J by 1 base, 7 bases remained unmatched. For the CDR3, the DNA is TGCGCCAGCAGCTTTGTTACTAGCGGCCTCCAAGAGACCCAGTACTTC. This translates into CASSFVTSGLQETQYF. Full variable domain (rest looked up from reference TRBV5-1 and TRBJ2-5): KAGVTQTPRYLIKTRGQQVTLSCSPISGHRSVSWYQQTPGQGLQFLFEYFSETQRNKGNFPGRFSGRQFSNSRSEMNVSTLELGDSALYLCASSFVTSGLQETQYFGPGTRLLVL.

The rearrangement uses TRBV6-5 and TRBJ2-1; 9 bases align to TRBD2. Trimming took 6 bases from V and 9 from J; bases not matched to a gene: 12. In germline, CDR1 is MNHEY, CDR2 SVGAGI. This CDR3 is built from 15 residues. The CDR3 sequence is CASRFTASGKGEQFF. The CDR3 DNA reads TGTGCCAGCAGATTCACCGCTAGCGGGAAGGGTGAGCAGTTCTTC.

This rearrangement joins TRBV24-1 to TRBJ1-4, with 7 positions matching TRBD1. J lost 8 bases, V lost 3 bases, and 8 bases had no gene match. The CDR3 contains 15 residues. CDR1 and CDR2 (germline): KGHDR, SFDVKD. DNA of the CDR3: TGTGCCACCAGTGATCCTTCAGGGGGTGCCGAAAAACTGTTTTTT. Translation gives CATSDPSGGAEKLFF.

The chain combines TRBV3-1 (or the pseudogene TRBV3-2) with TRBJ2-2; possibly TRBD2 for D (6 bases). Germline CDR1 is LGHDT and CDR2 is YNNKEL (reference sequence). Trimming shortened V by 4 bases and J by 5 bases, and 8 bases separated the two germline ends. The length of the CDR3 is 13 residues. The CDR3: CASSPRGTGELFF. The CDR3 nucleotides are TGTGCCAGCAGCCCACGGGGGACCGGGGAGCTGTTTTTT.

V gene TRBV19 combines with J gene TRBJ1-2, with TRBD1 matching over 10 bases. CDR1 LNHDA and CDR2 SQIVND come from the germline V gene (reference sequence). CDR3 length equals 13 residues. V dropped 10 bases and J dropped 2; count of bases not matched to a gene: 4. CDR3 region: CATTDRGNYGYTF. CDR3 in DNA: TGTGCCACCACGGACAGGGGGAACTATGGCTACACCTTC.

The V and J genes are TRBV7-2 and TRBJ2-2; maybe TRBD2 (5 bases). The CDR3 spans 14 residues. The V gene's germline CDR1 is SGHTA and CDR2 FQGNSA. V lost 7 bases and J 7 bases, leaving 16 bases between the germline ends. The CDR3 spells CASNHGGWGGELFF. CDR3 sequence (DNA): TGTGCCAGCAACCACGGCGGGTGGGGCGGGGAGCTGTTTTTT.

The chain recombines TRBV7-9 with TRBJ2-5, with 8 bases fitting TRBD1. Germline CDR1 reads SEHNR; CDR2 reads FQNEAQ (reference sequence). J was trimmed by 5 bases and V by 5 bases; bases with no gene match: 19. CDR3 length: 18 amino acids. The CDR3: CASSHRPGQANRRETQYF. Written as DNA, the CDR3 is TGTGCCAGCAGCCATCGGCCGGGACAGGCTAACAGGAGGGAGACCCAGTACTTC.